These T cell receptor beta chains were read from a single sample in a study of PD-1 blockade in mismatch repair-deficient tumors. Generated by immunoSEQ multiplex PCR, the TCRdb table keeps only in-frame clones and is missing some. This sample has approximately 120,000 clones; about 88% occur once, and the top ten carry roughly 13%. The source material was peripheral blood, sampled 44 weeks after starting pembrolizumab. These receptors all come from an adult with mismatch repair-deficient cancer. Both conserved end residues are part of each CDR3. The D gene is left open where the match is weak. Size is omitted from some rows. Given values are once, few, many or a class for expanded clones.

cdr3_length: 15; clone_size: .; d_call: .; j_call: TRBJ2-5; v_call: TRBV7-8; cdr3_aa: CASSAHDAPQETQYF; cdr3_nt: TGTGCCAGCAGCGCGCACGATGCGCCTCAAGAGACCCAGTACTTC
cdr3_length: 16; clone_size: .; d_call: TRBD2; j_call: TRBJ2-5; v_call: TRBV7-9; cdr3_aa: CASSLWDGSGTETQYF; cdr3_nt: TGTGCCAGCAGCTTATGGGATGGTAGCGGGACAGAGACCCAGTACTTC
cdr3_length: 15; clone_size: .; d_call: TRBD1; j_call: TRBJ2-7; v_call: TRBV4-1; cdr3_aa: CASSPGTGGPYEQYF; cdr3_nt: TGCGCCAGCAGCCCCGGGACAGGGGGACCCTACGAGCAGTACTTC
cdr3_length: 15; clone_size: .; d_call: TRBD1; j_call: TRBJ2-7; v_call: TRBV19; cdr3_aa: CASTSRQGVAYEQYF; cdr3_nt: TGTGCCAGTACGAGCCGACAGGGAGTGGCCTACGAGCAGTACTTC
cdr3_length: 18; clone_size: .; d_call: .; j_call: TRBJ2-1; v_call: TRBV28; cdr3_aa: CASSLGGLAESSYNEQFF; cdr3_nt: TGTGCCAGCAGTTTAGGGGGGTTAGCGGAGAGCTCCTACAATGAGCAGTTCTTC
cdr3_length: 15; clone_size: .; d_call: .; j_call: TRBJ2-7; v_call: TRBV6-5; cdr3_aa: CASSYSAGSSYEQYF; cdr3_nt: TGTGCCAGCAGTTACTCGGCGGGGAGCTCCTACGAGCAGTACTTC
cdr3_length: 18; clone_size: once; d_call: TRBD1; j_call: TRBJ2-7; v_call: TRBV5-1; cdr3_aa: CASSFTPALTGSSYEQYF; cdr3_nt: TGCGCCAGCAGCTTTACCCCCGCACTGACAGGGAGCTCCTACGAGCAGTACTTC
cdr3_length: 14; clone_size: .; d_call: .; j_call: TRBJ2-2; v_call: TRBV6-6; cdr3_aa: CASSYSDSTGELFF; cdr3_nt: TGTGCCAGCAGTTACTCGGACAGCACCGGGGAGCTGTTTTTT
cdr3_length: 14; clone_size: .; d_call: .; j_call: TRBJ2-2; v_call: TRBV30; cdr3_aa: CAWSVRTGTGELFF; cdr3_nt: TGTGCCTGGAGTGTCCGGACGGGTACCGGGGAGCTGTTTTTT
cdr3_length: 14; clone_size: .; d_call: .; j_call: TRBJ2-2; v_call: TRBV5-1; cdr3_aa: CASRADRNTGELFF; cdr3_nt: TGCGCCAGCCGTGCTGACAGGAACACCGGGGAGCTGTTTTTT
cdr3_length: 16; clone_size: .; d_call: .; j_call: TRBJ2-5; v_call: TRBV7-9; cdr3_aa: CASSWDSSKLQETQYF; cdr3_nt: TGTGCCAGCAGCTGGGACTCTTCGAAACTGCAAGAGACCCAGTACTTC
cdr3_length: 14; clone_size: .; d_call: .; j_call: TRBJ2-7; v_call: TRBV6-6; cdr3_aa: CASDSKGHSYEQYF; cdr3_nt: TGTGCCAGCGATAGCAAAGGGCACTCCTACGAGCAGTACTTC
cdr3_length: 15; clone_size: .; d_call: TRBD1; j_call: TRBJ1-1; v_call: TRBV2; cdr3_aa: CPTARSRQGNTEAFF; cdr3_nt: TGTCCCACAGCGAGGAGTCGACAGGGTAACACTGAAGCTTTCTTT
cdr3_length: 16; clone_size: .; d_call: TRBD1; j_call: TRBJ2-2; v_call: TRBV11-2; cdr3_aa: CASSPLTGENTGELFF; cdr3_nt: TGTGCCAGCAGCCCGCTGACAGGGGAGAACACCGGGGAGCTGTTTTTT
cdr3_length: 13; clone_size: once; d_call: .; j_call: TRBJ1-1; v_call: TRBV7-9; cdr3_aa: CASSTQMNTEAFF; cdr3_nt: TGTGCCAGCAGTACGCAGATGAACACTGAAGCTTTCTTT
cdr3_length: 14; clone_size: once; d_call: TRBD1; j_call: TRBJ1-1; v_call: TRBV6-6; cdr3_aa: CASSYGGQGTEAFF; cdr3_nt: TGTGCCAGCAGTTACGGGGGACAGGGGACTGAAGCTTTCTTT
cdr3_length: 16; clone_size: .; d_call: .; j_call: TRBJ2-5; v_call: TRBV28; cdr3_aa: CASSPIWWVSTETQYF; cdr3_nt: TGTGCCAGCAGTCCAATTTGGTGGGTTAGCACGGAGACCCAGTACTTC
cdr3_length: 15; clone_size: .; d_call: .; j_call: TRBJ1-5; v_call: TRBV6-6; cdr3_aa: CASSYPAGSNQPQHF; cdr3_nt: TGTGCCAGCAGTTACCCGGCCGGCAGCAATCAGCCCCAGCATTTT
cdr3_length: 13; clone_size: .; d_call: .; j_call: TRBJ2-3; v_call: TRBV28; cdr3_aa: CASSPWVADTQYF; cdr3_nt: TGTGCCAGCAGCCCCTGGGTGGCAGATACGCAGTATTTT
cdr3_length: 14; clone_size: .; d_call: .; j_call: TRBJ1-2; v_call: TRBV7-9; cdr3_aa: CASSLDRANYGYTF; cdr3_nt: TGTGCCAGCAGCTTAGATCGGGCTAACTATGGCTACACCTTC
cdr3_length: 14; clone_size: .; d_call: TRBD1; j_call: TRBJ2-1; v_call: TRBV15; cdr3_aa: CATTVGTVNNEQFF; cdr3_nt: TGTGCCACCACCGTAGGGACAGTAAACAATGAGCAGTTCTTC
cdr3_length: 13; clone_size: .; d_call: .; j_call: TRBJ1-1; v_call: TRBV29-1; cdr3_aa: CSGASPRGSEAFF; cdr3_nt: TGCAGCGGGGCCTCCCCACGTGGTAGTGAAGCTTTCTTT
cdr3_length: 17; clone_size: .; d_call: TRBD1; j_call: TRBJ2-5; v_call: TRBV25-1; cdr3_aa: CASSGGGPIRPQETQYF; cdr3_nt: TGTGCCAGCAGTGGAGGGGGCCCTATAAGGCCGCAAGAGACCCAGTACTTC
cdr3_length: 15; clone_size: .; d_call: TRBD2; j_call: TRBJ2-3; v_call: TRBV30; cdr3_aa: CAWSETSGNVDTQYF; cdr3_nt: TGTGCCTGGAGTGAGACTAGCGGGAACGTAGATACGCAGTATTTT
cdr3_length: 11; clone_size: .; d_call: .; j_call: TRBJ2-4; v_call: TRBV4-1; cdr3_aa: CASATMGIQYF; cdr3_nt: TGCGCCAGCGCTACAATGGGCATTCAGTACTTC
cdr3_length: 17; clone_size: once; d_call: .; j_call: TRBJ1-1; v_call: TRBV27; cdr3_aa: CASSLSIPSPKNTEAFF; cdr3_nt: TGTGCCAGCAGTTTATCAATACCGAGCCCGAAGAACACTGAAGCTTTCTTT
cdr3_length: 13; clone_size: .; d_call: .; j_call: TRBJ2-2; v_call: TRBV30; cdr3_aa: CAWSGTGSGELFF; cdr3_nt: TGTGCCTGGAGTGGAACAGGGTCCGGGGAGCTGTTTTTT
cdr3_length: 14; clone_size: .; d_call: .; j_call: TRBJ2-2; v_call: TRBV28; cdr3_aa: CASSSRTVTGELFF; cdr3_nt: TGTGCCAGCAGTTCCCGGACAGTAACCGGGGAGCTGTTTTTT